What follows are 8 T cell receptor beta chains derived from one specimen sequenced in a study of T cells expressing NK-cell markers. From its re-call of the 5' RACE reads, TCRdb lists each CDR3 protein once, without DNA. The sample has about 450,000 distinct CDR3 sequences; the top ten hold 7.3%. The sample consisted of blood T cells: a sorted CD56 or NKG2C T cell subset, CD4+ or CD8+ T cells, or bulk PBMC T cells (not recorded which). These receptors all come from a woman between 18 and 75 years old in good health.

This rearrangement joins TRBV11-2 to TRBJ2-4; TCRdb returns TRBD2, unconfirmable since there is no DNA. Germline assignment: CDR1 SGHAT and CDR2 FQNNGV. CDR3 length: 15 residues. CDR3 sequence reads: CASSLTSGSVGIQYF.

The chain couples TRBV5-5 to TRBJ1-3; TCRdb proposes TRBD1, but this gene call is untestable without DNA. This CDR3 spans 15 amino acids. Germline V gene data show CDR1 as SGHKS and CDR2 as YYEKEE (reference sequence). This chain's CDR3 is CASSSLTGSGNTIYF.

This chain links TRBV7-9 with TRBJ1-2. This CDR3 is built from 14 residues. The germline V gene encodes CDR1 SEHNR and CDR2 FQNEAQ (reference sequence). CDR3 in amino acids: CASSFPAQHYGYTF.

The chain carries TRBV11-3 and TRBJ2-1. This CDR3 contains 13 residues. Germline-derived CDR1 and CDR2 are SGHNT and YENEEA. The CDR3 spells CASSSTSYNEQFF. The whole variable domain, filled in from reference TRBV11-3 and TRBJ2-1, reads EAGVVQSPRYKIIEKKQPVAFWCNPISGHNTLYWYLQNLGQGPELLIRYENEEAVDDSQLPKDRFSAERLKGVDSTLKIQPAELGDSAVYLCASSSTSYNEQFFGPGTRLTVL.

The chain uses TRBV14 and TRBJ2-2. CDR3 length: 15 residues. The germline V gene encodes CDR1 SGHDN and CDR2 FVKESK. CDR3 region: CASSQITVGTGELFF.

This chain connects TRBV2 to TRBJ2-7; the TCRdb D gene call, TRBD2, has no DNA to confirm it. Germline-derived CDR1 and CDR2 are SNHLY and FYNNEI. The CDR3 contains 13 residues. The CDR3 spells CASDLAGVSEQYF. Together with reference TRBV2 and TRBJ2-7, the CDR3 gives the full variable domain: EPEVTQTPSHQVTQMGQEVILRCVPISNHLYFYWYRQILGQKVEFLVSFYNNEISEKSEIFDDQFSVERPDGSNFTLKIRSTKLEDSAMYFCASDLAGVSEQYFGPGTRLTVT.

The rearrangement uses TRBV5-1 and TRBJ2-1. Germline lookup yields CDR1 SGHRS and CDR2 YFSETQ. The CDR3 is 12 amino acids. The CDR3 sequence is CASSFEDNEQFF.

The rearrangement links TRBV5-4 to TRBJ2-3; TCRdb lists TRBD2, though no DNA is available to test this call. CDR1 and CDR2 from the germline V gene are SGHNT and YYREEE (reference sequence). The CDR3 is made up of 16 amino acids. CDR3 sequence reads: CASSLALAGVIDTQYF.